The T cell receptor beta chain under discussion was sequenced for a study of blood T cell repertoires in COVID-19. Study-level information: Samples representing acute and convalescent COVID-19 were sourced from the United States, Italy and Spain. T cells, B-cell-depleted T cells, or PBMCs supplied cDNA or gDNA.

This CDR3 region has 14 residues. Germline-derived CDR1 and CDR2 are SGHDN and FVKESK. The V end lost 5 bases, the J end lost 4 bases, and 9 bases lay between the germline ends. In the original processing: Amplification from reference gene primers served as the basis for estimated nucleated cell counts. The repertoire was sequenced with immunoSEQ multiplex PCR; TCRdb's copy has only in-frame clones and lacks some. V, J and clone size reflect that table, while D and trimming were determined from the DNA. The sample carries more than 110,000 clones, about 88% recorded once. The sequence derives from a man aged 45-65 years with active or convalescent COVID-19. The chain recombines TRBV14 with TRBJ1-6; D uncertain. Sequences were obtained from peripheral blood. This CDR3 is CASSASYYNSPLHF. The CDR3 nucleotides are TGTGCCAGCAGCGCTAGCTATTATAATTCACCCCTCCACTTT.